Listed below are T cell receptor beta chains from one sample, sequenced in a study of blood T cell repertoires in COVID-19. The assay was immunoSEQ multiplex PCR, and TCRdb's table has in-frame clones only and misses some. Among 140,000 to 150,000 clones listed, roughly 84% were seen once. The sequencing sample was made of peripheral blood. These receptors all come from a man between 60 and 70 years old with active or convalescent COVID-19. CDR3s leave out the opening cysteine and the closing phenylalanine or tryptophan. Clone size, where shown, is once, few, many, or a class for clones that have expanded.

V gene	clone size	J gene	CDR3 protein
TRBV3-1/TRBV3-2	.	TRBJ1-1	ASTRQGRTEAF
TRBV6-5	.	TRBJ1-1	ASSYSPYDRIT
TRBV29-1	.	TRBJ2-1	SVGRLAFDNEQF
TRBV18	.	TRBJ1-2	ASSPPNRKANYGYT
TRBV5-1	.	TRBJ2-5	ASSLEARGGGETQY
TRBV9	.	TRBJ1-6	ASSLGRTGNSPLH
TRBV4-3	.	TRBJ2-1	ASSQVAGYNEQF
TRBV11-2	.	TRBJ1-4	ASRRGTGGPTNEKLF
TRBV4-1	.	TRBJ2-7	ASSQGSGSYEQY
TRBV5-1	.	TRBJ2-2	ASSGTGQGATGELF
TRBV24-1	.	TRBJ1-2	ATSDDKGAGDYGYT
TRBV7-2	.	TRBJ2-5	ASSLGGGETQY
TRBV18	.	TRBJ1-1	ASSPGDTEAF
TRBV9	.	TRBJ1-4	ASSGEAGATNEKLF
TRBV7-9	.	TRBJ1-1	ASSLFGGMNTEAF
TRBV4-3	.	TRBJ1-2	ASSQDTGARYT
TRBV4-1	once	TRBJ1-1	ASSLELRLNTEAF
TRBV4-3	.	TRBJ1-1	ASSQGNRGNTEAF
TRBV12-5	.	TRBJ1-5	ASAEGQGIQPQH
TRBV18	once	TRBJ1-3	ASSPPVPGGVGNTIY
TRBV6-2/TRBV6-3	.	TRBJ1-1	ASSYPTRGPSTEAF
TRBV6-5	.	TRBJ1-1	ASRPGQQNTEAF
TRBV27	.	TRBJ1-6	ASSLMGGGSPLH
TRBV6-4	few	TRBJ2-2	ASRRQGGTGELF
TRBV7-2	once	TRBJ1-2	ASSLTGSYGYT
TRBV5-1	few	TRBJ2-5	ASSPGQPQETQY
TRBV5-1	.	TRBJ1-1	ASSSGTEGTEAF
TRBV7-7	.	TRBJ2-1	ASSTGTSGIVDEQF
TRBV27	.	TRBJ1-2	ASSPLLRRDRGYGYT
TRBV5-1	.	TRBJ2-5	ASSPSTATQETQY
TRBV6-2/TRBV6-3	.	TRBJ1-5	ASSWTGRQPQH
TRBV19	.	TRBJ2-3	ASSFAPIVPDTQY
TRBV13	.	TRBJ2-7	ASSFHYEQY
TRBV6-4	.	TRBJ2-1	ASTPTGADGNEQF
TRBV24-1	.	TRBJ2-5	ATSGNFGTGEQETQY
TRBV5-8	.	TRBJ1-6	ASSLSRGKPLH
TRBV24-1	once	TRBJ2-1	ATSDVSGSHSYNEQF
TRBV5-1	.	TRBJ1-1	ASGTGNTEAF
TRBV4-3	.	TRBJ2-1	ASSQDSSGGKNEQF
TRBV4-1	.	TRBJ1-3	ASSRSVLATGNTIY
TRBV7-2	.	TRBJ1-1	ASSLGSPSMNTEAF
TRBV19	.	TRBJ1-5	ASSIADNSNQPQH
TRBV11-3	.	TRBJ2-3	ASSSRGEDTDTQY
TRBV4-1	.	TRBJ1-5	ASSQTGTGYQPQH
TRBV30	.	TRBJ2-2	AWSVALGQVYTGELF
TRBV7-2	once	TRBJ1-5	ASSSDRGNQPQH
TRBV4-1	.	TRBJ2-1	ASSRHSPGGNEQF
TRBV7-2	.	TRBJ2-1	ASSLEGLTPYNEQF
TRBV19	.	TRBJ1-2	ASRLTGLNYGYT
TRBV6-1	.	TRBJ1-2	ASSDPRGGYGYT
TRBV6-5	.	TRBJ1-5	ASTRDRGFNQPQH
TRBV7-9	.	TRBJ2-1	ASSLAGGAHEQF
TRBV19	.	TRBJ2-5	ASSIVATEGQETQY